Following are 32 T cell receptor beta chains from one sample sequenced in a study of identical twins. TCRdb used MiXCR to reprocess the 5' RACE reads, holding one entry per CDR3 protein. This table has 1.5 million to 2 million distinct CDR3 sequences, 25% to 35% appearing once. Sequences were obtained from cord blood. Receptors were obtained from a newborn girl in good health.

This clonotype was recorded a few times. The V and J genes are TRBV29-1 and TRBJ1-1; D gene unclear. The germline V gene has CDR1 SQVTM and CDR2 ANQGSEA. Trimming took 4 bases from V and 8 from J, leaving 11 bases between them. This CDR3 is built from 11 residues. CDR3 sequence (DNA): TGCAGCGTTGCGTGGTCGGGCGAAGCTTTCTTT. Encoded protein: CSVAWSGEAFF.

This clonotype was recorded at least ten times. The chain joins TRBV3-1 to TRBJ2-3, with 7 bases lining up with TRBD2. With 1 base clipped from V and 2 bases from J, the junction kept 3 bases outside the gene matches. Per the germline V gene, CDR1 is LGHDT and CDR2 is YNNKEL (reference sequence). This CDR3 is built from 15 residues. The CDR3 DNA is TGTGCCAGCAGCCAAGGGGACTACAACACAGATACGCAGTATTTT. Residues: CASSQGDYNTDTQYF.

The gene calls are TRBV20-1 and TRBJ1-2; D might be TRBD1 (5 bases). CDR3 length equals 15 residues. The V gene lost 0 bases and the J gene lost 4 bases, with 15 bases spanning the gap. Germline assignment: CDR1 DFQATT and CDR2 SNEGSKA (reference sequence). The CDR3 region is CSARDPFGGGYGYTF. In DNA form, the CDR3 reads TGCAGTGCTAGAGATCCCTTCGGGGGAGGCTATGGCTACACCTTC.

This clonotype was seen a handful of times. The V and J genes are TRBV20-1 and TRBJ2-1, with 7 bases identical to TRBD2. Trimming took 1 base from V and 7 from J; bases not matched to a gene: 10. The CDR3 spans 15 residues. The germline V gene encodes CDR1 DFQATT and CDR2 SNEGSKA (reference sequence). CDR3 coding DNA: TGCAGTGCTAGAGCAATAGCGGGCCCCTGGAATGAGCAGTTCTTC. It is translated as CSARAIAGPWNEQFF.

This clonotype has a handful of counts. The V call is TRBV5-5, the J call TRBJ2-5; unclear D gene. The CDR3 covers 14 residues. The germline gives CDR1 SGHKS, CDR2 YYEKEE (reference sequence). The ends were cut back, 0 bases at V and 2 bases at J, with 8 bases in the middle. The DNA for the CDR3 is TGTGCCAGCAGCTTGGCGGCGTCTCAAGAGACCCAGTACTTC. Translated: CASSLAASQETQYF. Full variable domain (missing parts from reference TRBV5-5 and TRBJ2-5): DAGVTQSPTHLIKTRGQQVTLRCSPISGHKSVSWYQQVLGQGPQFIFQYYEKEERGRGNFPDRFSARQFPNYSSELNVNALLLGDSALYLCASSLAASQETQYFGPGTRLLVL.

The gene calls are TRBV20-1 and TRBJ2-5; D ambiguous. The CDR3 loop spans 10 amino acids. Germline loops: CDR1 DFQATT, CDR2 SNEGSKA (reference sequence). V was shortened by 4 bases and J by 11 bases, with 11 bases between the two germline ends. CDR3 amino acids: CSATRSEQYF. The CDR3 DNA follows: TGCAGTGCTACTAGGAGTGAGCAGTACTTC.

This clonotype was found a few times. This sequence joins TRBV6-1 and TRBJ2-4, with D perhaps assigned TRBD1 or TRBD2 (5 bases each). Trimming cost V 8 bases and J 0 bases, with 17 bases left between them. The CDR3 is made up of 16 amino acids. Germline V gene data show CDR1 as MNHNS and CDR2 as SASEGT. CDR3 protein: CASCTGPTIAKNIQYF. The DNA for the CDR3 is TGTGCCAGCTGTACGGGGCCCACCATAGCCAAAAACATTCAGTACTTC.

The chain uses TRBV5-6 and TRBJ1-2; 7 bases are a match to TRBD1. There are 15 residues in the CDR3. Trimming cost V 4 bases and J 5 bases; bases outside gene matches: 11. The germline V gene has CDR1 SGHDT and CDR2 YYEEEE. The CDR3 nucleotides read TGTGCCAGCAGCATCGACCGGGACAGCCTTTATGGCTACACCTTC. This translates into CASSIDRDSLYGYTF.

V gene TRBV6-1 combines with J gene TRBJ2-2; D is ambiguous. Germline V gene lookup returns CDR1 MNHNS and CDR2 SASEGT. Trimming cost V 7 bases and J 0 bases, with 9 bases left between them. The length of the CDR3 is 14 residues. The CDR3 is CASKAYPNTGELFF. Written as DNA, the CDR3 is TGTGCCAGCAAGGCCTACCCGAACACCGGGGAGCTGTTTTTT.

The genes are TRBV20-1 and TRBJ2-3; D gene unclear. The CDR3 length is 14 residues. V was shortened by 0 bases and J by 7 bases, with 14 bases between the two germline ends. Germline CDR1 DFQATT, CDR2 SNEGSKA (reference sequence). The CDR3 DNA reads TGCAGTGCTAGAGACAACAGATGGGTGAATACGCAGTATTTT. As protein: CSARDNRWVNTQYF.

This clonotype has a count of ten or more. This chain joins TRBV24-1 and TRBJ2-1; D gene unclear. Per germline, CDR1 KGHDR and CDR2 SFDVKD. The CDR3 extends over 16 amino acids. V lost 3 bases to trimming and J lost 5 bases, with 16 bases between them. As DNA, the CDR3 is TGTGCCACCAGTGATCGTGGATCACTGGCCCACAATGAGCAGTTCTTC. Amino acid sequence: CATSDRGSLAHNEQFF.

This chain connects TRBV14 to TRBJ1-3; D is unclear. The germline V gene has CDR1 SGHDN and CDR2 FVKESK. Trimming left V 2 bases short and J 9 bases short, with 11 bases between. The CDR3 totals 13 residues. The chain's CDR3 is CASSQSPRTTIYF. CDR3 nucleotide sequence: TGTGCCAGCAGCCAAAGTCCCCGTACCACCATATATTTT. Combining the CDR3 with reference TRBV14 and TRBJ1-3 gives the whole variable domain EAGVTQFPSHSVIEKGQTVTLRCDPISGHDNLYWYRRVMGKEIKFLLHFVKESKQDESGMPNNRFLAERTGGTYSTLKVQPAELEDSGVYFCASSQSPRTTIYFGEGSWLTVV.

The chain joins TRBV28 to TRBJ2-7, with a tentative D call TRBD1 (5 bases). V was clipped by 0 bases and J by 2 bases, with 8 bases between them. Germline V lookup: CDR1 MDHEN, CDR2 SYDVKM. The CDR3 consists of 14 residues. This CDR3 is CASSLWDTTYEQYF. The CDR3 DNA reads as TGTGCCAGCAGTTTATGGGACACAACCTACGAGCAGTACTTC.

The gene calls are TRBV3-1 and TRBJ2-3, with 7 positions matching TRBD1. Germline V gene data show CDR1 as LGHDT and CDR2 as YNNKEL (reference sequence). The CDR3 extends over 13 amino acids. The J segment lost 9 bases and the V segment lost 1 base, leaving 4 bases of the junction unmatched. CDR3 bases: TGTGCCAGCAGCCAAGTAGGGACAGTCACGCAGTATTTT. Its protein product is CASSQVGTVTQYF.

The genes are TRBV7-9 and TRBJ2-1; maybe TRBD1 (6 bases). The CDR3 sequence is 16 residues long. CDR1 SEHNR and CDR2 FQNEAQ come from the germline V gene (reference sequence). Trimming left V 5 bases short and J 4 bases short, with 18 bases between. This CDR3 is CASSPDYRADYNEQFF. Written as DNA, the CDR3 is TGTGCCAGCAGCCCAGACTACAGGGCCGATTACAATGAGCAGTTCTTC.

This clonotype was recorded a few times. The chain employs TRBV28 and TRBJ2-1, with 7 bases fitting TRBD2. V lost 5 bases to trimming and J lost 6 bases; unmatched junction nucleotides: 10. This CDR3 has 15 residues. CDR1 and CDR2 from the germline V gene are MDHEN and SYDVKM. The CDR3 loop is CASSRAAGSGNEQFF. The CDR3 DNA reads as TGTGCCAGCAGTCGGGCAGCGGGATCGGGCAATGAGCAGTTCTTC.

This clonotype occurred a few times. The rearrangement joins TRBV20-1 to TRBJ2-3; TRBD2 aligns across 11 bases. Per germline, CDR1 DFQATT and CDR2 SNEGSKA (reference sequence). The CDR3 length is 16 residues. Trimming removed 6 bases from V and 5 bases from J; junction bases left unmatched: 13. The CDR3 is CSALELAGALRDTQYF. In nucleotides, the CDR3 is TGCAGTGCCCTCGAACTAGCGGGGGCCCTAAGAGATACGCAGTATTTT.

This clonotype was found a few times. The chain combines TRBV29-1 with TRBJ2-1, with 8 bases that match TRBD1. The CDR3 extends over 13 amino acids. V was pared by 4 bases and J by 6 bases, with 5 bases of the junction left unmatched. The germline V gene has CDR1 SQVTM and CDR2 ANQGSEA. CDR3: CSVGTGTANEQFF. The CDR3 nucleotides are TGCAGCGTTGGGACAGGGACCGCCAATGAGCAGTTCTTC.

This clonotype was observed once. The chain employs TRBV27 and TRBJ1-2; no reliable D call. CDR3 size: 15 residues. Germline loops: CDR1 MNHEY, CDR2 SMNVEV (reference sequence). V was clipped by 2 bases and J by 2 bases, with 12 bases between them. This chain's CDR3 is CASSLPFSGNYGYTF. The CDR3 DNA reads TGTGCCAGCAGTTTACCCTTTTCGGGGAACTATGGCTACACCTTC.

V gene TRBV27 combines with J gene TRBJ2-1; D is possibly TRBD1 (6 bases). This CDR3 contains 14 residues. V was trimmed by 5 bases and J by 8 bases, leaving 16 bases between them. Per the germline V gene, CDR1 is MNHEY and CDR2 is SMNVEV (reference sequence). The CDR3 is CASSVATRGDEQFF. The CDR3 DNA follows: TGTGCCAGCAGTGTGGCAACCAGGGGTGATGAGCAGTTCTTC.

The sample holds a few counts of this clonotype. This chain joins TRBV28 and TRBJ2-3; D perhaps matches TRBD2 (6 bases). CDR1 is MDHEN, CDR2 SYDVKM, per germline. This CDR3 region has 15 residues. V lost 3 bases and J lost 2, with 12 bases in between. The chain's CDR3 is CASSFRESPTDTQYF. The DNA for the CDR3 is TGTGCCAGCAGTTTCCGGGAGAGTCCCACAGATACGCAGTATTTT.

The gene calls are TRBV14 and TRBJ1-1; possibly TRBD1 for D (6 bases). Trimming stripped 4 bases from V and 11 bases from J, with 14 bases between. The length of the CDR3 is 12 residues. Germline CDR1 reads SGHDN; CDR2 reads FVKESK. The CDR3 DNA reads as TGTGCCAGCAGCCGAGCAGGGGTGAAGGCTTTCTTT. It specifies CASSRAGVKAFF.

The chain carries TRBV7-2 and TRBJ1-5; 7 bases align to TRBD1. The V segment lost 5 bases and the J segment 4 bases; nucleotides outside the gene matches: 8. The CDR3 consists of 15 residues. Germline V CDR1 and CDR2: SGHTA, FQGNSA. CDR3 DNA: TGTGCCAGCAGCCAACAGGGGCAGGTTAATCAGCCCCAGCATTTT. This sequence encodes CASSQQGQVNQPQHF.

This clonotype has just a few counts. CDR3 protein: CATSRDGSGSTDTQYF. CDR3 bases: TGTGCCACCAGCAGAGACGGTAGCGGGAGCACAGATACGCAGTATTTT. The chain joins TRBV15 to TRBJ2-3; 7 bases line up with TRBD2. CDR1 and CDR2 (germline): LNHNV, YYDKDF (reference sequence). The CDR3 has 16 amino acids. V shed 0 bases, J shed 0 bases, and the junction held 3 bases outside the gene matches.

The chain joins TRBV5-6 to TRBJ2-1, with TRBD2 matching 14 bases. J gave up 8 bases and V 1 base, and 8 bases lay outside the gene matches. Germline V gene data show CDR1 as SGHDT and CDR2 as YYEEEE. The CDR3 has 17 residues. In nucleotides, the CDR3 is TGTGCCAGCAGCTTGATGGGGACTAGCGGGAGAAGCCATGAGCAGTTCTTC. This sequence encodes CASSLMGTSGRSHEQFF.

This clonotype was counted only a few times. The chain employs TRBV6-5 and TRBJ1-5; D is undetermined. Trimming took 8 bases from V and 0 from J, leaving 11 bases between them. Germline V gives CDR1 MNHEY, CDR2 SVGAGI. CDR3 length: 14 residues. Here the CDR3 reads CASYGVYSNQPQHF. CDR3 DNA: TGTGCCAGCTACGGGGTTTATAGCAATCAGCCCCAGCATTTT.

This sequence joins TRBV20-1 and TRBJ2-7; weak D call: TRBD2 (6 bases). Per the germline V gene, CDR1 is DFQATT and CDR2 is SNEGSKA (reference sequence). The CDR3 length is 12 residues. Trimming took 5 bases from V and 3 from J, leaving 11 bases between them. The CDR3 spells CSAARGNYEQYF. DNA for the CDR3: TGCAGTGCTGCCCGCGGGAACTACGAGCAGTACTTC.

The V gene is TRBV30, the J gene TRBJ1-1, with D maybe TRBD1 (5 bases). CDR3 length equals 13 residues. Per germline, CDR1 GTSNPN and CDR2 SVGIG (reference sequence). V was cut by 1 base and J by 1 base, with 7 bases left in between. In DNA, the CDR3 is TGTGCCTGGAGTGGCGGGGCGAACACTGAAGCTTTCTTT. It yields the protein CAWSGGANTEAFF.

The genes are TRBV28 and TRBJ1-2; tentatively, D is TRBD1 (5 bases). The CDR3 totals 12 residues. Germline assignment: CDR1 MDHEN and CDR2 SYDVKM. Trimming took off 5 bases at V and 8 bases at J, with 12 bases between the two ends. The CDR3 DNA is TGTGCCAGCAGTACGGGACTGGAAGGCTACACCTTC. Translating gives CASSTGLEGYTF.

The rearrangement uses TRBV29-1 and TRBJ1-2; 9 nucleotides line up with TRBD1. Germline CDR1 and CDR2: SQVTM and ANQGSEA. Trimming cost V 7 bases and J 8 bases; bases outside gene matches: 11. The CDR3 contains 13 residues. CDR3: CSASGQGPWGYTF. In DNA, the CDR3 is TGCAGCGCCTCCGGACAGGGGCCATGGGGCTACACCTTC.

There are a few counts of this clonotype. V is TRBV30 and J is TRBJ2-1; D could derive from TRBD1 or TRBD2 (5 bases each). CDR3 length: 14 residues. Trimming removed 3 bases from V and 4 bases from J, with 13 bases in between. CDR1 is GTSNPN and CDR2 is SVGIG in the germline V gene (reference sequence). This chain's CDR3 is CAWRRGYRYNEQFF. In DNA, the CDR3 is TGTGCCTGGAGACGAGGGTACAGGTACAATGAGCAGTTCTTC.

The genes are TRBV20-1 and TRBJ2-2; the D gene is possibly TRBD2 (6 bases). The CDR3 length is 15 residues. CDR1 and CDR2 from the germline V gene are DFQATT and SNEGSKA (reference sequence). Deletions cut 3 bases from V and 2 bases from J, with 13 bases between. As DNA, the CDR3 is TGCAGTGCTAGTTCGGGCGGGGTTAACACCGGGGAGCTGTTTTTT. It is translated as CSASSGGVNTGELFF.